This T cell receptor (beta chain) was obtained from a study of control samples from healthy donors and cancer patients. Sequenced by immunoSEQ multiplex PCR; TCRdb stores in-frame clones only, minus some. The sample holds tens of thousands of clones; around 93% are singletons and the top ten take under 0.95%. CDR1 is MNHEY and CDR2 is SVGAGI in the germline V gene. The CDR3 sequence is 13 residues long. Trimming cost V 6 bases and J 1 base, with 10 bases left between them. This receptor was taken from a man aged 30-40 years with colorectal cancer. The source material was PBMCs. This chain connects TRBV6-5 to TRBJ2-7, with D hard to call. DNA of the CDR3: TGTGCCAGCAGCAGAGGCCCTTCCTACGAGCAGTACTTC. Its protein is CASSRGPSYEQYF.